What follows is one TCR beta chain and its context. Its antigen remains unknown. These data come from a study of cytotoxic CD8 clonotypes in ibrutinib-treated CLL. Findings and caveats of the study: T-cell clonality at baseline went above that of age-matched healthy donors and rose and fell with circulating CD8+ T-cell counts.

Trimming left V 3 bases short and J 5 bases short, with 8 bases between. Germline CDR1 reads WNHNN; CDR2 reads SYGVQD (reference sequence). This CDR3 has 12 residues. Profiling relied on immunoSEQ multiplex PCR, and the TCRdb table lists in-frame clones only, not all of them. The top ten clones hold around 15% of a sample with more than 150,000 clones, over 60% of them seen once. The clonotype comes from a human donor with chronic lymphocytic leukemia. Sequences were derived from PBMCs, sampled after 24 months of ibrutinib treatment. The rearrangement links TRBV10-1 to TRBJ2-7; no definite D call. In nucleotides, the CDR3 is TGCGCCAGCAGTGATACTGTGCACGAGCAGTACTTC. This gives the protein CASSDTVHEQYF.